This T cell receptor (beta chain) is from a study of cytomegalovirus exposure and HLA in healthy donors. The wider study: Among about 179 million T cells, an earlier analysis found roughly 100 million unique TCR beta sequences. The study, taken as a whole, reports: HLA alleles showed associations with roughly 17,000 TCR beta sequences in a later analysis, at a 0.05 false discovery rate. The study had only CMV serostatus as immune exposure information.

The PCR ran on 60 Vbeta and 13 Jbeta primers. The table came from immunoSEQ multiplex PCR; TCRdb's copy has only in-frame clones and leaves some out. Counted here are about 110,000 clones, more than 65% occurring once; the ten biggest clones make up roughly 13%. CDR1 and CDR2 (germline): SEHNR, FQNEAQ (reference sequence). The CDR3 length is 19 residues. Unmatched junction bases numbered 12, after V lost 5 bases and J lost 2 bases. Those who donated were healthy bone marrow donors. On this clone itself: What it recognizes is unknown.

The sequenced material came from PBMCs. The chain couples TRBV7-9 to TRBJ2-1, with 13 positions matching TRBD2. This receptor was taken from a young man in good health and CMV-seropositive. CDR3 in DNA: TGTGCCAGCAGCCCCCACCCGACTAGCGGGGGGACGACCTACAATGAGCAGTTCTTC. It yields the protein CASSPHPTSGGTTYNEQFF.